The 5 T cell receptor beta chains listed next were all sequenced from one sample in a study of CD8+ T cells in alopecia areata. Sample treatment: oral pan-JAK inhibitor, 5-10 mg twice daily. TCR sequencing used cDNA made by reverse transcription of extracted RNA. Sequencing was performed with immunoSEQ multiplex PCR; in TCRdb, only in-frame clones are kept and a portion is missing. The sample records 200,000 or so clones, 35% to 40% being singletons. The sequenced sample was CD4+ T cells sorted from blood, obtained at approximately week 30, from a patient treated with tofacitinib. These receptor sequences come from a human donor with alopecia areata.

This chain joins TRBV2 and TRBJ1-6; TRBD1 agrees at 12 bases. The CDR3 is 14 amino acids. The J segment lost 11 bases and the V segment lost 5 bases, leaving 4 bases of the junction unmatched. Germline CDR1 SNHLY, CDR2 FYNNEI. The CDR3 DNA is TGTGCCAGCAGTAGGGACAGGGGGCGGCCACCCCTCCACTTT. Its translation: CASSRDRGRPPLHF.

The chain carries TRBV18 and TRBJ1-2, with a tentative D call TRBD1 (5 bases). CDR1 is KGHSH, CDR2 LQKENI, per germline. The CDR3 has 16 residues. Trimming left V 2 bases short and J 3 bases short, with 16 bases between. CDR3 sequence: CASSPYPGQADYGYTF. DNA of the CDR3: TGTGCCAGCTCACCATACCCGGGGCAGGCGGACTATGGCTACACCTTC.

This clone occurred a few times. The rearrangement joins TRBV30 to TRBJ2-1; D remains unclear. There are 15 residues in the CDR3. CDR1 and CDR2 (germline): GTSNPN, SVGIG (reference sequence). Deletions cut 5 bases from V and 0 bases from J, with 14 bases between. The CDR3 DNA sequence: TGTGCCTGGGCCTGGAGAGATCTCTCCTACAATGAGCAGTTCTTC. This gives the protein CAWAWRDLSYNEQFF.

The CDR3 loop is CASSFRDRRNYGYTF. CDR3 in DNA: TGTGCCAGCAGCTTCCGGGACAGGAGGAACTATGGCTACACCTTC. The chain is built from TRBV7-2 and TRBJ1-2, with 8 bases fitting TRBD1. The germline V gene encodes CDR1 SGHTA and CDR2 FQGNSA. CDR3 length: 15 amino acids. J was trimmed by 2 bases and V by 3 bases; bases with no gene match: 5. The entire variable domain, with the rest obtained from reference TRBV7-2 and TRBJ1-2, is as follows: GAGVSQSPSNKVTEKGKDVELRCDPISGHTALYWYRQSLGQGLEFLIYFQGNSAPDKSGLPSDRFSAERTGGSVSTLTIQRTQQEDSAVYLCASSFRDRRNYGYTFGSGTRLTVV.

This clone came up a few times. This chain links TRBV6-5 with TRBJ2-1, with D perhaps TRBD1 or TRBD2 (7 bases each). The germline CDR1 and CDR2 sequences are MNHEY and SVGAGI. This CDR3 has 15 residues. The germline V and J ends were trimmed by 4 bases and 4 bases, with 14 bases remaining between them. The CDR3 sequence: CASSSGEGQYNEQFF. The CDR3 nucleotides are TGTGCCAGCAGTTCGGGGGAGGGACAGTACAATGAGCAGTTCTTC.